This record looks at one T cell receptor (beta chain) sequence and its context. Other DNA variants within this sample encode the same CDR3. The data were obtained in a study of blood T cell repertoires in COVID-19. Recovery among Cohort 3 donors was established by two negative PCRs, clearance, or symptom resolution. V gave up 4 bases and J gave up 1 base, with 4 bases separating them. The CDR3 extends over 12 amino acids. The germline V gene has CDR1 LGHDT and CDR2 YNNKEL (reference sequence). Libraries were prepared by immunoSEQ multiplex PCR; TCRdb keeps only in-frame clonotypes and omits some of them. The sample records a few hundred thousand clones, approximately 90% being singletons.

The rearrangement uses TRBV3-1 (or the pseudogene TRBV3-2) and TRBJ1-1; D is uncertain. The clonotype originates from a woman under 40 who had recovered from COVID-19. What was sequenced was PBMCs or T cells enriched from blood (not recorded which). The CDR3 nucleotides are TGTGCCAGCAGCCCGGGGAACACTGAAGCTTTCTTT. It yields the protein CASSPGNTEAFF.